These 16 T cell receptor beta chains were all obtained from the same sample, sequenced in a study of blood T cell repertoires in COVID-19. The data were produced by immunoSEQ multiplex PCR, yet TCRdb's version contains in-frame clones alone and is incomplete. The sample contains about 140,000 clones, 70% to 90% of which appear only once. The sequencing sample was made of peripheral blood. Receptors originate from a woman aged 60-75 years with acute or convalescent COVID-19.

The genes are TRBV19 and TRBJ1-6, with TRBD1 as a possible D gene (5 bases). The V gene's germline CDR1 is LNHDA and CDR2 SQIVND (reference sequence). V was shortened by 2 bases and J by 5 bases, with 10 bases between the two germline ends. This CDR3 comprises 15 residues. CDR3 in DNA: TGTGCCAGTAGTATACCCCGGGGGAATAATTCACCCCTCCACTTT. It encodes CASSIPRGNNSPLHF. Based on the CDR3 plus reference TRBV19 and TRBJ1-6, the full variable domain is DGGITQSPKYLFRKEGQNVTLSCEQNLNHDAMYWYRQDPGQGLRLIYYSQIVNDFQKGDIAEGYSVSREKKESFPLTVTSAQKNPTAFYLCASSIPRGNNSPLHFGNGTRLTVT.

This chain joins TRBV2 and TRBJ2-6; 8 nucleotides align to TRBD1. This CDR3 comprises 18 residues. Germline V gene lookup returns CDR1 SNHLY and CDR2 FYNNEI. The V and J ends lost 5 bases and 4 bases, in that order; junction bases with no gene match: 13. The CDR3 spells CASSPRGQASAGANVLTF. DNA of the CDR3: TGTGCCAGCAGTCCTAGGGGACAGGCTTCGGCAGGGGCCAACGTCCTGACTTTC.

CDR3 protein: CASSIATGFVETQYF. The CDR3 DNA reads as TGTGCCAGTAGTATAGCGACAGGGTTTGTGGAGACCCAGTACTTC. The genes are TRBV19 and TRBJ2-5; 7 nucleotides align to TRBD1. The germline CDR1 and CDR2 sequences are LNHDA and SQIVND (reference sequence). This CDR3 region has 15 residues. Trimming removed 1 base from V and 5 bases from J; junction bases left unmatched: 7.

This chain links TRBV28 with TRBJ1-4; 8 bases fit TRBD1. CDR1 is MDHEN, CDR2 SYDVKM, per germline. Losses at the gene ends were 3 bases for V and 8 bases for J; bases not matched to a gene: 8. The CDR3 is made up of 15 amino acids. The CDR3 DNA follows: TGTGCCAGCAGTTTGGGTACGACAGGGGTGGAAAAACTGTTTTTT. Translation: CASSLGTTGVEKLFF.

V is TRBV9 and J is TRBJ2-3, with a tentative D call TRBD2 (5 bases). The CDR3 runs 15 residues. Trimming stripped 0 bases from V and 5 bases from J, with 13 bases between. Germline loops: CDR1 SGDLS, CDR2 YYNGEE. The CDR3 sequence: CASSVVATSVDTQYF. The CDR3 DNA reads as TGTGCCAGCAGCGTAGTAGCGACTTCCGTAGATACGCAGTATTTT.

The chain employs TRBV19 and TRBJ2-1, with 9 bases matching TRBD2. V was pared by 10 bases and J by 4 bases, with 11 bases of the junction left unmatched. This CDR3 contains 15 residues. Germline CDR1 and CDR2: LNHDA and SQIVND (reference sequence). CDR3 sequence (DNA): TGTGCCACCCACGATCCTAGCGGGGTGTACAATGAGCAGTTCTTC. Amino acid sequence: CATHDPSGVYNEQFF.

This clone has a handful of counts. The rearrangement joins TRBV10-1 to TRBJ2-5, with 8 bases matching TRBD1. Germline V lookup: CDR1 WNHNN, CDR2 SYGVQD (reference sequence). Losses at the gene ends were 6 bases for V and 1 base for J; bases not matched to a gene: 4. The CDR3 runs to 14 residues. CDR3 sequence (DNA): TGCGCCAGCAGCCTTGGACAGGGCCAAGAGACCCAGTACTTC. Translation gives CASSLGQGQETQYF.

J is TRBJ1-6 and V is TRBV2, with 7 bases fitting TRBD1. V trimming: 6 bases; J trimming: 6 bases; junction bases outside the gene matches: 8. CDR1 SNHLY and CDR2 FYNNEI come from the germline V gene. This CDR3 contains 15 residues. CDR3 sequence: CASRDRERSNSPLHF. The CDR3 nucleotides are TGTGCCAGCAGAGACAGGGAGAGGAGTAATTCACCCCTCCACTTT. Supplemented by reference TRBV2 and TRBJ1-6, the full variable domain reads EPEVTQTPSHQVTQMGQEVILRCVPISNHLYFYWYRQILGQKVEFLVSFYNNEISEKSEIFDDQFSVERPDGSNFTLKIRSTKLEDSAMYFCASRDRERSNSPLHFGNGTRLTVT.

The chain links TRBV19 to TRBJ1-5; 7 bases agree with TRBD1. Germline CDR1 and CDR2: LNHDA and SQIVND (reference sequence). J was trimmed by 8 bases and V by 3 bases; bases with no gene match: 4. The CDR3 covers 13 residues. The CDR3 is CASSIRGPEPQHF. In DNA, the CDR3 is TGTGCCAGTAGTATTAGGGGGCCGGAGCCCCAGCATTTT.

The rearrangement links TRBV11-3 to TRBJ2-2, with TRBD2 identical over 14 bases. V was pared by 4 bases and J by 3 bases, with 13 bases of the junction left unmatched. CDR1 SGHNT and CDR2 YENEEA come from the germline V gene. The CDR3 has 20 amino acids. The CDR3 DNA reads TGTGCCAGCAGCTGGGACAGACTAGCGGGGGGGCCTGGGCACACCGGGGAGCTGTTTTTT. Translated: CASSWDRLAGGPGHTGELFF.

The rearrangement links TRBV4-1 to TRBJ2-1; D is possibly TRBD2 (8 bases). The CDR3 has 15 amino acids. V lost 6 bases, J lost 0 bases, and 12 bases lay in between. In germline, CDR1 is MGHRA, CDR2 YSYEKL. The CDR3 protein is CASRAGDSSYNEQFF. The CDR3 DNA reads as TGCGCCAGCAGAGCGGGGGACAGCTCCTACAATGAGCAGTTCTTC.

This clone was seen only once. The CDR3 sequence: CASSLSTGGTGELFF. CDR3 coding DNA: TGCGCCAGCAGCTTGTCGACAGGGGGCACCGGGGAGCTGTTTTTT. The chain has TRBV5-1 and TRBJ2-2, with 9 bases lining up with TRBD1. V shed 1 base and J 4 bases; nucleotides not matched to a gene: 2. CDR1 SGHRS and CDR2 YFSETQ come from the germline V gene. The CDR3 sequence is 15 residues long. Together with reference TRBV5-1 and TRBJ2-2, the CDR3 gives the full variable domain: KAGVTQTPRYLIKTRGQQVTLSCSPISGHRSVSWYQQTPGQGLQFLFEYFSETQRNKGNFPGRFSGRQFSNSRSEMNVSTLELGDSALYLCASSLSTGGTGELFFGEGSRLTVL.

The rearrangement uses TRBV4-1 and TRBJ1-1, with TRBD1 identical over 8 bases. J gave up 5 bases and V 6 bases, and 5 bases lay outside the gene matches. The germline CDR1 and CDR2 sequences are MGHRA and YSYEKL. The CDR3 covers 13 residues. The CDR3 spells CASRDRERTEAFF. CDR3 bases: TGCGCCAGCAGGGACAGGGAGCGTACTGAAGCTTTCTTT.

The CDR3 here is CASSPFGGGGSNTGELFF. CDR3 sequence (DNA): TGTGCCAGCAGCCCCTTCGGCGGCGGGGGATCGAACACCGGGGAGCTGTTTTTT. The chain employs TRBV11-3 and TRBJ2-2, with 7 bases lining up with TRBD2. J gave up 0 bases and V 5 bases, and 12 bases lay outside the gene matches. The CDR3 has 18 amino acids. CDR1 is SGHNT, CDR2 YENEEA, per germline.

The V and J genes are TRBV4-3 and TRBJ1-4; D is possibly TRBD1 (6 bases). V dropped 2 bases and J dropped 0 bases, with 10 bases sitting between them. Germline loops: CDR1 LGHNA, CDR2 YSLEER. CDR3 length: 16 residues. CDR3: CASSQSGVATNEKLFF. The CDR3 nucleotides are TGCGCCAGCAGCCAATCAGGGGTAGCAACTAATGAAAAACTGTTTTTT.

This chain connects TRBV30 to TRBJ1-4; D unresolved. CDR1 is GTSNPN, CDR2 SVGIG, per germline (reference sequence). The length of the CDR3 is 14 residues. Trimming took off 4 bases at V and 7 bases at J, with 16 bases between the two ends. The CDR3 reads CAWTRDLRGEKLFF. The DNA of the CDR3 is TGTGCCTGGACGCGTGACCTTCGGGGTGAAAAACTGTTTTTT.